This TCR beta chain originates from a study of blood T cell repertoires in COVID-19. Study-wide background: Two negative PCRs, clearance, or symptom resolution were required of recovered Cohort 3 donors. Acute and convalescent COVID-19 samples came from the United States, Italy and Spain.

Original handling: Nucleated cell counts were estimated from reference gene primer amplification. Here immunoSEQ multiplex PCR was the method, and the copy in TCRdb shows in-frame clones only, minus some. The V and J calls and clone size were taken over from that table, and D and trimming were inferred from the DNA. In the table there are 250,000 to 300,000 clones, approximately 90% of which are singletons. Germline V CDR1 and CDR2: SGHKS, YYEKEE (reference sequence). The CDR3 is 15 amino acids. V was pared by 6 bases and J by 1 base, with 16 bases between. This receptor was taken from a woman between 55 and 75 years old in a cohort exposed to, infected with or recovered from COVID-19 (not recorded which). The specimen sequenced was PBMCs or T cells enriched from blood (not recorded which). The V and J genes are TRBV5-5 and TRBJ2-5; D might be TRBD2 (5 bases). The CDR3 DNA follows: TGTGCCAGCACCCCGCGCGGCGGGCCCCAAGAGACCCAGTACTTC. It encodes CASTPRGGPQETQYF.